The table lists the clone carrying this T cell receptor (beta chain) with many counts. The antigen remains unidentified. The data stem from a study of identical twins. All donors were healthy, and all were Caucasian. In TCRdb, the 5' RACE reads were re-called with MiXCR into one record per CDR3 protein. The sample consists of more than 350,000 distinct CDR3 sequences, approximately 10% of them appearing once. Study-level findings and limits: Monozygotic twins shared more out-of-frame TCR alpha than recombination models predicted. Out-of-frame alpha sequences common to twins exhibited an excess of low generation probability.

Germline V gene data show CDR1 as MNHEY and CDR2 as SVGAGI. V dropped 5 bases and J dropped 7 bases, with 11 bases sitting between them. This CDR3 has 13 amino acids. This receptor was identified in a woman in her fifties or sixties in good health. The chain combines TRBV6-5 with TRBJ2-2; D is unresolved. Sequenced: naive T cells sorted from blood. The CDR3 is CASSTSGGGELFF. CDR3 nucleotide sequence: TGTGCCAGCAGTACTTCAGGTGGCGGGGAGCTGTTTTTT.